This TCR beta chain is drawn from a study of beta chain features in type 1 diabetes (dated by TCRdb to 2016 to 2019). In terms of the full investigation: Patients and healthy donors did not differ in mean age, gender distribution, total cell number or subset yield. A total of roughly 99,000,000 sorted cells were examined across all samples, and the number of cells per subset was strongly correlated with RNA yield. The study compared the TCRB repertoires of sorted circulating CD4+ T cell subsets in recently diagnosed type 1 diabetes patients with those in matched healthy donors. Whereas all 30 or so donors provided naive and central memory subsets, regulatory and stem cell-like memory subsets were isolated from just 8 patients and about eight healthy donors. The study at large found these results: A moderate but significant shortening of TCRB CDR3 length was observed in type 1 diabetes patients in all four CD4+ subsets. PCR might favor shorter templates, but patient and control samples were amplified and corrected together, so any skew would affect both groups equally. Naive, central memory and regulatory TCRB repertoires appeared to be more similar among patients than among healthy donors. Fewer insertions and more nucleotide deletions at VDJ recombination sites were observed in patients with type 1 diabetes, implying thymic rearrangement abnormalities. Because the HLA sub-analyses included only small numbers of individuals, any influence of HLA type on TCRB rearrangement was left unresolved. Because cDNA was sequenced instead of genomic DNA, highly expressing activated cells could be over-represented, though the groups showed no difference in activation or CD3 levels.

Note on this clone: The antigen it binds to is not known. No much larger clonotype is one base removed from it; base qualities were not supplied.

The High Capacity cDNA Reverse Transcription Kit was used to reverse transcribe all of the isolated RNA, meaning that expressed TCRB transcripts were what got sequenced. For stem cell-like memory T cell samples, survey-depth immunoSEQ sequencing was used, averaging about 1 million total reads per sample. After sorted cells were lysed in RLT buffer, RNA was extracted with DNase-treated RNeasy Micro or Mini kits, with the choice depending on cell number. To prevent cross-contamination, every cell subset was processed on its own, while patient and healthy donor samples were processed together. TCRB sequences were amplified from cDNA with the immunoSEQ multiplex PCR, producing 87-bp fragments spanning the CDR3 region. Amplicons were sequenced on the Illumina HiSeq platform. The study's own analysis went as follows. Synthetic template baselines were used to correct PCR bias computationally, reads within Hamming distance 2 were collapsed together, and singletons that could not be merged were discarded. Reads were aligned against IMGT to assign V, D and J genes, CDR3 length and insertions or deletions at six rearrangement sites. Within each subset, clonotype counts were normalized to sorted cell number, and only after that were true diversity and Gini coefficients computed with the tcR R package. The overlap coefficient, calculated on TCRB nucleotide sequences, was used to measure repertoire sharing. Sourced from immuneACCESS, this table was stored by TCRdb with only in-frame sequences that have V and J called. A share of the clones is absent; for the studies checked, an unresolved V gene accounts for under half, and the remainder has no known explanation. V and J calls plus clone size are reproduced from that table; the DNA served to infer D and trimming. The sample has approximately 120,000 clones on record, approximately 39% of them singletons. Around 0.07% of the sample rests with the top ten.

A single peripheral blood draw of approximately 0.11 L on average was collected from each donor into heparinised tubes. Naive, central memory, regulatory and stem cell-like memory CD4+ T cells were sorted on a BD FACSAria II using a panel including CD45RO, CCR7, CD25, CD127, CD95 and CD27. Purity was above 95% for every sorted population. PBMCs were separated immediately by Lymphoprep density gradient centrifugation and were stained directly, without being cultured. Samples were stained and sorted in pairs, with one healthy donor and one patient per experiment, so that batch effects were minimized. The source material was stem cell memory CD4+ T cells from blood. In the paper's terms, the cell subset or site label means: stem cell-like memory CD4+ T cells. This receptor was obtained from a woman in her late teens or twenties in good health.

The sequence in DNA is TGTGCCTGGAGTGCTATGCTCTCCTACAATGAGCAGTTCTTC. It translates to CAWSAMLSYNEQFF. Rearrangement joined TRBV30 to TRBJ2-1, with the D gene not confidently named. The CDR3 spans 14 residues, from the cysteine through the phenylalanine. The only DNA kept is the CDR3, 42 bases in frame from the first base. A distance of 7 bases separates the germline ends of V and J, which lose 1 base and 0 bases respectively. CDR1 and CDR2 are read off the germline V gene (reference sequence) as GTSNPN and SVGIG.